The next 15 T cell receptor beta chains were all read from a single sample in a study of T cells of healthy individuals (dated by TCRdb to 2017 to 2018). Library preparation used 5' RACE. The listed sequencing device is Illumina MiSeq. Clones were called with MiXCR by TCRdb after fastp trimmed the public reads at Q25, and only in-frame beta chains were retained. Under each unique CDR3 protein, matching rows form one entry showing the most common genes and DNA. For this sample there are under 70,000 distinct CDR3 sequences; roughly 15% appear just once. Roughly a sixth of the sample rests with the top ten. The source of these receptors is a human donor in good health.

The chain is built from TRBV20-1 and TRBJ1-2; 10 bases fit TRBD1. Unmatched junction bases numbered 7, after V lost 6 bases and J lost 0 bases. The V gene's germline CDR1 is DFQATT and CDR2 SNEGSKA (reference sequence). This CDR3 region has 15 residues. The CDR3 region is CSAGDRGMANYGYTF. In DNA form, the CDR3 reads TGCAGTGCAGGGGACAGGGGAATGGCTAACTATGGCTACACCTTC.

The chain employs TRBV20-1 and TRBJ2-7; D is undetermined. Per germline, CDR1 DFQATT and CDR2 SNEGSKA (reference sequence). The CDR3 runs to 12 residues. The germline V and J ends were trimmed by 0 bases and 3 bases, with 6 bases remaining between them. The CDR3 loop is CSAREAGYEQYF. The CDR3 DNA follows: TGCAGTGCTAGAGAGGCAGGCTACGAGCAGTACTTC.

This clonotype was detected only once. The CDR3 is CASSPVGQRDSPLHF. CDR3 nucleotide sequence: TGTGCCAGCTCACCCGTGGGACAACGTGATTCACCCCTCCACTTT. This rearrangement joins TRBV18 to TRBJ1-6, with D possibly being TRBD1 (6 bases). The CDR3 extends over 15 amino acids. CDR1 and CDR2 from the germline V gene are KGHSH and LQKENI. V lost 3 bases, J lost 8 bases, and 14 bases lay in between.

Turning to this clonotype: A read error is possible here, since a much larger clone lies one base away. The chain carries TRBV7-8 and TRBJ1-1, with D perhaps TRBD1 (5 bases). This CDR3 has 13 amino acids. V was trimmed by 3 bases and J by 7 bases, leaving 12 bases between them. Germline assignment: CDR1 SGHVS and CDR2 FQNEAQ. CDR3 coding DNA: TGTGCCAGCAGCTTGGGACTGCTGGTTGAAGCTTTCTTT. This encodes CASSLGLLVEAFF. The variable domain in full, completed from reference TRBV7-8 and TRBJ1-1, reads GAGVSQSPRYKVAKRGQDVALRCDPISGHVSLFWYQQALGQGPEFLTYFQNEAQLDKSGLPSDRFFAERPEGSVSTLKIQRTQQEDSAVYLCASSLGLLVEAFFGQGTRLTVV.

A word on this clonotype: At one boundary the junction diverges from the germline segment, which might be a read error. CDR3 amino acids: CTSSRQGQGAGGYTF. The CDR3 nucleotides are TGTACCAGCAGCCGACAGGGACAGGGGGCAGGGGGCTACACCTTC. J is TRBJ1-2 and V is TRBV5-4, with 12 bases identical to TRBD1. The CDR3 totals 15 residues. Germline V gives CDR1 SGHNT, CDR2 YYREEE (reference sequence).

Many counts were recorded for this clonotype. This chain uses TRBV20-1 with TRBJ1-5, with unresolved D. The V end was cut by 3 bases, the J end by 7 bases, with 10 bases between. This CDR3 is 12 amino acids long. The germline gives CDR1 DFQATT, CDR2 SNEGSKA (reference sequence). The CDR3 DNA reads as TGCAGTGCTAGCCCAGGCGCCCAGCCCCAGCATTTT. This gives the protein CSASPGAQPQHF.

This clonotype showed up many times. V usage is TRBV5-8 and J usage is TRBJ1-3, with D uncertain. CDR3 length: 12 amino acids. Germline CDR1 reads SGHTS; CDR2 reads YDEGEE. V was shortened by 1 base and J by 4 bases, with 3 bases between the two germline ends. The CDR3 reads CASSLTGNTIYF. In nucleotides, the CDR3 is TGTGCCAGCAGCTTGACCGGAAACACCATATATTTT.

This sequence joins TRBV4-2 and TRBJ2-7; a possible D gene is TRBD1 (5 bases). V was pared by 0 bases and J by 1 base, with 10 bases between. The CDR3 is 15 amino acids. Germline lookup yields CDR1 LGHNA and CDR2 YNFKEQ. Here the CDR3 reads CASSQEGQASYEQYF. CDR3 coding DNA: TGTGCCAGCAGCCAAGAGGGGCAGGCATCCTACGAGCAGTACTTC.

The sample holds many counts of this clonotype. CDR3 bases: TGCAGTGCTGGGGGACAGGATAGCAATCAGCCCCAGCATTTT. Translating gives CSAGGQDSNQPQHF. This chain links TRBV20-1 with TRBJ1-5, with 8 bases matching TRBD1. Germline V gives CDR1 DFQATT, CDR2 SNEGSKA (reference sequence). The V and J ends lost 5 bases and 0 bases, in that order; junction bases with no gene match: 3. The CDR3 runs to 14 residues.

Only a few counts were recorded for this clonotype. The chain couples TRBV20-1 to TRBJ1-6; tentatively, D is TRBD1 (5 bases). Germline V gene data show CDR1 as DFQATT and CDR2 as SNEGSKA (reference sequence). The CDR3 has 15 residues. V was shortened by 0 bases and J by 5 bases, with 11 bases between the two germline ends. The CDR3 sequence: CSARDSKGHNSPLHF. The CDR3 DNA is TGCAGTGCTAGAGATTCAAAGGGGCATAATTCACCCCTCCACTTT.

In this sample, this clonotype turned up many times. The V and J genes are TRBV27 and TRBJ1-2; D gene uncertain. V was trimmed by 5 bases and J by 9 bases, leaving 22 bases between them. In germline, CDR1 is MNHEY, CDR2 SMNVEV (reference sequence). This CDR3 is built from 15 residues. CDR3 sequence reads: CASSPLLDGGGRYTF. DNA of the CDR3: TGTGCCAGCAGTCCTCTACTGGACGGCGGTGGACGCTACACCTTC.

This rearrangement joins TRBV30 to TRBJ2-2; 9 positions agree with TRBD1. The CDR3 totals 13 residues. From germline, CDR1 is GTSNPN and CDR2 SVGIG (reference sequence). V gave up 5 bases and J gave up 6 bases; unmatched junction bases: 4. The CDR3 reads CAWRRQGAGELFF. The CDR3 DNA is TGTGCCTGGCGCCGACAGGGGGCCGGGGAGCTGTTTTTT.

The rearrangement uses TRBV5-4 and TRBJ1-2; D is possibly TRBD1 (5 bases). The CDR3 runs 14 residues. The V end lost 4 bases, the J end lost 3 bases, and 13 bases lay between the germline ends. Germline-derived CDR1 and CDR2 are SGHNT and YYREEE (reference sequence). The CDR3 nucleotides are TGTGCCAGCAGCCCCCTGGGGGGGGACTATGGCTACACCTTC. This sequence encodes CASSPLGGDYGYTF.

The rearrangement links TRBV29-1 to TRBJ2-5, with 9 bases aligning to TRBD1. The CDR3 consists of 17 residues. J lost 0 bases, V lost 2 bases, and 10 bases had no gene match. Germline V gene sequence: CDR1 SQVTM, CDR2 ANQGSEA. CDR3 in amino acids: CSVERGQGPKNQETQYF. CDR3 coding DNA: TGCAGCGTTGAAAGGGGACAGGGACCCAAAAACCAAGAGACCCAGTACTTC.

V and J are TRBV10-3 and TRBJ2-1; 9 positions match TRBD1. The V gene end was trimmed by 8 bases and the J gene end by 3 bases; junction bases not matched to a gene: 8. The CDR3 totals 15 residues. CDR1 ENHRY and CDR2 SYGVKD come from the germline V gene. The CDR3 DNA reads TGTGCCATCTCGAGAGGGGACAGGGTCTACAATGAGCAGTTCTTC. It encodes CAISRGDRVYNEQFF.